This is a list of T cell receptor beta chains from one sample in a study of T cell repertoires in cytomegalovirus infection. Using its own MiXCR run on the reads, TCRdb lists one record per CDR3 protein. Seen here are hundreds of thousands of distinct CDR3 sequences, roughly 30% observed once, and the top ten hold 10% to 15%. No antigens are known for them. The starting material was cultured CD8+ T cells from PBMCs, obtained from culture after CMV antigen stimulation. The receptors come from a human donor in good health (CMV status not recorded). Some clones in this sample may be carry-over from other donors' samples. CDR3s include the opening cysteine and the closing phenylalanine or tryptophan. The D gene is left open where the match is weak. A row's size may be missing; if present it is once, few, many or a size class.

.,TRBV6-1,.,TRBJ2-7,CASSDAPFTYEQYF,TGTGCCAGCAGTGACGCGCCTTTTACCTACGAGCAGTACTTC
.,TRBV7-9,few,TRBJ2-5,CASSTTEVRSNPGTQYF,TGTGCCAGCAGCACCACCGAGGTCCGGTCCAACCCGGGGACCCAGTACTTC
TRBD1,TRBV12-3/TRBV12-4,.,TRBJ2-7,CASSSSPGQIYEQYF,TGTGCCAGCAGTTCCTCCCCGGGACAGATCTACGAGCAGTACTTC
TRBD1,TRBV28,.,TRBJ1-6,CASSGTELNYNSPLHF,TGTGCCAGCAGTGGGACAGAGTTAAACTATAATTCACCCCTCCACTTT
.,TRBV20-1,.,TRBJ2-1,CSARPLLQYNEQFF,TGCAGTGCTAGACCCCTATTACAGTACAATGAGCAGTTCTTC
.,TRBV7-9,.,TRBJ1-2,CASSLRVPPPGYTF,TGTGCCAGCAGCTTAAGGGTACCCCCTCCCGGCTACACCTTC
.,TRBV27,.,TRBJ2-7,CASSFGFSYEQYF,TGTGCCAGCAGTTTCGGTTTTTCCTACGAGCAGTACTTC
TRBD2,TRBV4-1,.,TRBJ2-1,CASSQEAGGTVYNEQFF,TGCGCCAGCAGCCAAGAGGCCGGGGGGACCGTCTACAATGAGCAGTTCTTC
.,TRBV24-1,few,TRBJ2-5,CATSDQWGQSQETQYF,TGTGCCACCAGTGACCAATGGGGGCAGAGCCAAGAGACCCAGTACTTC
TRBD2,TRBV2,.,TRBJ2-1,CAIAGGGYYNEQFF,TGTGCTATTGCGGGCGGGGGATACTACAATGAGCAGTTCTTC
.,TRBV12-3/TRBV12-4,many,TRBJ2-1,CASSLVDRYGNEQFF,TGTGCCAGCAGTTTAGTTGACAGGTACGGCAATGAGCAGTTCTTC
.,TRBV6-6,.,TRBJ1-1,CASSDSGTTMNTEAFF,TGTGCCAGCAGTGACTCCGGGACAACCATGAACACTGAAGCTTTCTTT